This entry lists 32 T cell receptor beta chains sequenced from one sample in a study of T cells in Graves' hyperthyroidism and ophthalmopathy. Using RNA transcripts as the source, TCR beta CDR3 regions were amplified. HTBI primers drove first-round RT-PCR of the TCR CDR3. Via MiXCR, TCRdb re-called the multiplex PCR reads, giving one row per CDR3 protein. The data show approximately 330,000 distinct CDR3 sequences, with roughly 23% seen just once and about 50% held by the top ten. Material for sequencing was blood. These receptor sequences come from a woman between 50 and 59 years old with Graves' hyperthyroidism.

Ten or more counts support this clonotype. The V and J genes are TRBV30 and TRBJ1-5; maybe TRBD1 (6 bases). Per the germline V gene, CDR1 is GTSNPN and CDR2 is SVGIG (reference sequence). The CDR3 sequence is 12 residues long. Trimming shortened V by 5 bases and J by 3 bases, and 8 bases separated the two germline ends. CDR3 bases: TGTGCCTGGGGACAGTCCAATCAGCCCCAGCATTTT. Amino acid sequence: CAWGQSNQPQHF.

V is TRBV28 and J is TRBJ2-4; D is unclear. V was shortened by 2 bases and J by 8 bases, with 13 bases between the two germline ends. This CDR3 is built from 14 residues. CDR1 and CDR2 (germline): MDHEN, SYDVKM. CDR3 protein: CASSLLAASYIQYF. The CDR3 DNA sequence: TGTGCCAGCAGTTTACTGGCGGCAAGCTACATTCAGTACTTC.

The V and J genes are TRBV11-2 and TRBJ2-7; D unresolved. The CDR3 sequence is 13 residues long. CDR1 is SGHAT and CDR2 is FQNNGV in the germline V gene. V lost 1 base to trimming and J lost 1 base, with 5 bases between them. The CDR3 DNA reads TGTGCCAGCAGCTTAGTCAGATCCTACGAGCAGTACTTC. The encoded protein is CASSLVRSYEQYF.

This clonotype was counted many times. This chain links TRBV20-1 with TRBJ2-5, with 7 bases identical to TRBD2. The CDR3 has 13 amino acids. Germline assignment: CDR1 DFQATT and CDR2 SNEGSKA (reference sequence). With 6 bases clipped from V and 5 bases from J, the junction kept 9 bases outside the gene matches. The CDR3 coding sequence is TGCAGTGCCCTAAGCGGGAAAGGGGAGACCCAGTACTTC. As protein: CSALSGKGETQYF.

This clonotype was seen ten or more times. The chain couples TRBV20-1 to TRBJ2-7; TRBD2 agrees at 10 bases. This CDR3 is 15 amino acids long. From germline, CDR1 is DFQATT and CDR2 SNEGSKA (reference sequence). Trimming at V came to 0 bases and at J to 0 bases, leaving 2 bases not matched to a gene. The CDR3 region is CSARDSGGASYEQYF. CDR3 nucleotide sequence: TGCAGTGCTAGAGACAGCGGGGGGGCCTCCTACGAGCAGTACTTC.

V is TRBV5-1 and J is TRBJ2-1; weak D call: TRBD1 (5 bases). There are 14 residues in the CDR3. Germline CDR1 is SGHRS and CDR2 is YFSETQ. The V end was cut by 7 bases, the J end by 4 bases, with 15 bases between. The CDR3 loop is CASSAKQAYNEQFF. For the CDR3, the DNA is TGCGCCAGCTCTGCGAAACAGGCTTACAATGAGCAGTTCTTC.

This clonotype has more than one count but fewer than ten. CDR3 loop: CASSLGGAAGNTIYF. CDR3 DNA sequence: TGTGCCAGCAGTTTGGGGGGCGCCGCCGGAAACACCATATATTTT. The chain joins TRBV12-3 or TRBV12-4 to TRBJ1-3, with D possibly being TRBD1 (6 bases). Trimming pared 3 bases from V and 4 bases from J, leaving 13 bases between. The CDR3 covers 15 residues.

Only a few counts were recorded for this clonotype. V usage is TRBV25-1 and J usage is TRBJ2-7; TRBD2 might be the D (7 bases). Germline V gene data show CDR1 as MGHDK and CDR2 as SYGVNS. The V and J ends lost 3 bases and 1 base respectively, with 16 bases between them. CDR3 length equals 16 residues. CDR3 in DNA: TGTGCCAGCAGTGATGGGGGGGCAGGACGTTCCTACGAGCAGTACTTC. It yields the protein CASSDGGAGRSYEQYF.

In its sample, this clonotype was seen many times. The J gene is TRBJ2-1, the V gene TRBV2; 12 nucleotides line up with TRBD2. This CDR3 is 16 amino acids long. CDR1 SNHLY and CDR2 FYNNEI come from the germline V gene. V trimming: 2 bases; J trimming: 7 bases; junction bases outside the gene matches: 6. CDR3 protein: CASSELAGGPGNEQFF. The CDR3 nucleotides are TGTGCCAGCAGTGAACTAGCGGGGGGGCCGGGGAATGAGCAGTTCTTC.

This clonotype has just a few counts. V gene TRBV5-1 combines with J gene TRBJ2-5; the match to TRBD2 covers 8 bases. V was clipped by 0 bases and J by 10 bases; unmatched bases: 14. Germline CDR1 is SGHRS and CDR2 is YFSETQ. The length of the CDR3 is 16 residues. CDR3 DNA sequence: TGCGCCAGCAGCTTGGGTTTAGCGGGGACACAAGGGATCCAGTACTTC. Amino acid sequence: CASSLGLAGTQGIQYF.

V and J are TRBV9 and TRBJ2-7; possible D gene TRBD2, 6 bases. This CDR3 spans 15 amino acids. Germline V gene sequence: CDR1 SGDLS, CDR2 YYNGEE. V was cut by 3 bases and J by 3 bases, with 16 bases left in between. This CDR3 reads CASSASVGGVYEQYF. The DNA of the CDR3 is TGTGCCAGCAGCGCTTCGGTGGGGGGAGTCTACGAGCAGTACTTC.

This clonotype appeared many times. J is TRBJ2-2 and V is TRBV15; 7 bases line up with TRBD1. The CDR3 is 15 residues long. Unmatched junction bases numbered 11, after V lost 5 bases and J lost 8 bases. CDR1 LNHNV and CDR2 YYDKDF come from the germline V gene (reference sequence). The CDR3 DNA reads TGTGCCACCAGCGAAGCCGGGCCCAGGGGGGGGGAGCTGTTTTTT. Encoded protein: CATSEAGPRGGELFF.

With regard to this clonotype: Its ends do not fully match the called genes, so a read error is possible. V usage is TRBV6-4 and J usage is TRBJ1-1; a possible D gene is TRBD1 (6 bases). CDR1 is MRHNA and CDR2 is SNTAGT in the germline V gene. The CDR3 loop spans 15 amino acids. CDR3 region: CASSYSKRGDTEAFF. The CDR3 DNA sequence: TGTGCCAGCAGTTACTCGAAGAGGGGGGACACTGAAGCTTTCTTT.

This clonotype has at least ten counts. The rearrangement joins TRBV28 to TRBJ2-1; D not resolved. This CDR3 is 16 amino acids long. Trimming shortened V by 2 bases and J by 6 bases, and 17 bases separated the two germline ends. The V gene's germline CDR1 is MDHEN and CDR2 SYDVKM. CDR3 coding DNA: TGTGCCAGCAGTTTACGTTCCGTGGCCCCGGGCAATGAGCAGTTCTTC. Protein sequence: CASSLRSVAPGNEQFF.

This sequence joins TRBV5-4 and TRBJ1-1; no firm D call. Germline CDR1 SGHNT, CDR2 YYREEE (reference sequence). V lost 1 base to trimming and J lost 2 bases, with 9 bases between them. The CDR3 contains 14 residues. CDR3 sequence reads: CASSLFQRNTEAFF. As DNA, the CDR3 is TGTGCCAGCAGCTTGTTTCAGAGAAACACTGAAGCTTTCTTT.

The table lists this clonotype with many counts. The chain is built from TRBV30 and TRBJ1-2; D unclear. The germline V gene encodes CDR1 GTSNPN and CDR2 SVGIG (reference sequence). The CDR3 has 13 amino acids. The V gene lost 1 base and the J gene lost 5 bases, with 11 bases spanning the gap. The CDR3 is CAWSDGSRYGYTF. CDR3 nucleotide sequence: TGTGCCTGGAGTGATGGTTCCAGATATGGCTACACCTTC.

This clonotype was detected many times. The CDR3 spells CASSLNQGAFGYTF. Written as DNA, the CDR3 is TGTGCCAGCAGCTTGAACCAGGGGGCCTTTGGCTACACCTTC. The chain is built from TRBV5-6 and TRBJ1-2; 8 nucleotides line up with TRBD1. V lost 1 base and J lost 7; bases outside the gene matches: 6. The CDR3 contains 14 residues. Germline assignment: CDR1 SGHDT and CDR2 YYEEEE.

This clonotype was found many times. The CDR3 sequence: CASSEQGHEQYF. In DNA form, the CDR3 reads TGTGCCAGCAGCGAACAGGGCCACGAGCAGTACTTC. V gene TRBV28 combines with J gene TRBJ2-7; D possibly corresponds to TRBD1 (6 bases). V lost 6 bases and J lost 5, with 11 bases in between. Germline V gives CDR1 MDHEN, CDR2 SYDVKM. The CDR3 is made up of 12 amino acids.

The CDR3 DNA reads TGCGCCAGCAGCTTGGTAGTAGGGTTCTACGAGCAGTACTTC. Protein: CASSLVVGFYEQYF. The chain uses TRBV5-1 and TRBJ2-7; D uncertain. CDR3 length: 14 residues. Germline V gene data show CDR1 as SGHRS and CDR2 as YFSETQ. Trimming stripped 0 bases from V and 3 bases from J, with 10 bases between.

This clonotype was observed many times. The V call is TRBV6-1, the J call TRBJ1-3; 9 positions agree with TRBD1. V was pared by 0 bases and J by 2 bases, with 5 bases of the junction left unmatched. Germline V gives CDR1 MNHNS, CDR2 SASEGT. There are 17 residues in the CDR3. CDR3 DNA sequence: TGTGCCAGCAGTGAAGCGCTTCGGACAGGGGCTGGAAACACCATATATTTT. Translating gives CASSEALRTGAGNTIYF.

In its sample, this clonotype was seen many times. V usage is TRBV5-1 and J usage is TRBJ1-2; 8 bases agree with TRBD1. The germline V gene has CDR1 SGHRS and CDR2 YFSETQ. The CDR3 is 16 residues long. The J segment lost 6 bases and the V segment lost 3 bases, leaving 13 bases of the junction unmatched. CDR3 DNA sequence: TGCGCCAGCAGCTACAAGACGTACGACAGGGGCAATGGCTACACCTTC. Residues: CASSYKTYDRGNGYTF.

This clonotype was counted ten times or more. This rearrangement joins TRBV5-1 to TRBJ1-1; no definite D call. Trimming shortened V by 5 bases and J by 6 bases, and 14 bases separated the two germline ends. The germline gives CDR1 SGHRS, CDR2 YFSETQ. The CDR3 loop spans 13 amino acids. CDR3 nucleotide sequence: TGCGCCAGCAGGTTGACTTGGTTAGCTGAAGCTTTCTTT. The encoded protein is CASRLTWLAEAFF.

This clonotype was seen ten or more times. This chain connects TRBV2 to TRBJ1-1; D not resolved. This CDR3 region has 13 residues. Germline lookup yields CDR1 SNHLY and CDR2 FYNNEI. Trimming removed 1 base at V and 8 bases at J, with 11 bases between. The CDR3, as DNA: TGTGCCAGCAGTGAAGAATTTACCGGGGAAGCTTTCTTT. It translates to CASSEEFTGEAFF.

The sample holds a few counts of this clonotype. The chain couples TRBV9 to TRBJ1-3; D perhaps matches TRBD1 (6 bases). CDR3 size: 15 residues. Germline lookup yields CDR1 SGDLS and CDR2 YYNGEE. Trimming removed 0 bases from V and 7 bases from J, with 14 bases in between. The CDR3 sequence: CASSVEAAGANTIYF. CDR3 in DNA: TGTGCCAGCAGCGTAGAGGCGGCAGGGGCTAACACCATATATTTT.

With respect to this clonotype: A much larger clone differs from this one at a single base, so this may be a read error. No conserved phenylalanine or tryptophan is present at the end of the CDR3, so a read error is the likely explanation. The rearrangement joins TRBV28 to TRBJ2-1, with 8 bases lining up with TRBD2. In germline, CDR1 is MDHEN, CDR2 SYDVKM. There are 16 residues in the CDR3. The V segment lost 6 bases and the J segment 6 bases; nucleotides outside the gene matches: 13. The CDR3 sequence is CASRSLAGPRGNEQFL. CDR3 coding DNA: TGTGCCAGCAGATCGTTAGCGGGACCACGGGGCAATGAGCAGTTCCTC.

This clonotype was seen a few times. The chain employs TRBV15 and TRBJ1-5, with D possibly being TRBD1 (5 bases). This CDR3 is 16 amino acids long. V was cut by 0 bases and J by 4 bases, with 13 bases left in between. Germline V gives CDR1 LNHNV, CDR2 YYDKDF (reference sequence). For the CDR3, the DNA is TGTGCCACCAGCAGAGATCGAAGGGGTCAGAATCAGCCCCAGCATTTT. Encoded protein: CATSRDRRGQNQPQHF.

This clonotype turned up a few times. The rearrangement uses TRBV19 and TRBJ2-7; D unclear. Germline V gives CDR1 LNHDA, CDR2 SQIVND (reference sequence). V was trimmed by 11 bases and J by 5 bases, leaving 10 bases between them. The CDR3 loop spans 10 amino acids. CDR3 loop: CADRYHEQYF. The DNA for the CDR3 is TGTGCCGATAGGTACCACGAGCAGTACTTC. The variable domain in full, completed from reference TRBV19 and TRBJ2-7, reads DGGITQSPKYLFRKEGQNVTLSCEQNLNHDAMYWYRQDPGQGLRLIYYSQIVNDFQKGDIAEGYSVSREKKESFPLTVTSAQKNPTAFYLCADRYHEQYFGPGTRLTVT.

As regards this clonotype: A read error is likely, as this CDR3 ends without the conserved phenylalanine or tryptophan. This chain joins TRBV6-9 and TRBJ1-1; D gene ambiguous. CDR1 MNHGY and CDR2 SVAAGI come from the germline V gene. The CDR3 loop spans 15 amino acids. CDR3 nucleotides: TGTGCCAGCAGTTACCCCGAAACTATGAAGACTGAAGCTTTCCTT. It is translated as CASSYPETMKTEAFL.

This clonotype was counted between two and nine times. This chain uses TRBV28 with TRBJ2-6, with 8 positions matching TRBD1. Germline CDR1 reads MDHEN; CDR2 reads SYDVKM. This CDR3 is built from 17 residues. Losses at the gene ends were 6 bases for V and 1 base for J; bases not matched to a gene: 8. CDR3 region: CASRTGTGQSGANVLTF. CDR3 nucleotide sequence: TGTGCCAGCAGGACCGGGACAGGTCAGTCTGGGGCCAACGTCCTGACTTTC.

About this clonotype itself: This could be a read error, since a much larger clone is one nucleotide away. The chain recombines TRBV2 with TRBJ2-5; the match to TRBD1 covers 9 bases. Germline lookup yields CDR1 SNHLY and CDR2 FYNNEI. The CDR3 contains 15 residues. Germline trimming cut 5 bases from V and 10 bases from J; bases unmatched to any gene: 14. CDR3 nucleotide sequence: TGTGCCAGCAGTCGGACAGGGGAAAACACCGGGGACCAGTACTTC. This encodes CASSRTGENTGDQYF.

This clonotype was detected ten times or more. The CDR3 is CASSERDSNQPQHF. The CDR3 DNA follows: TGTGCCAGCAGTGAAAGGGATAGCAATCAGCCCCAGCATTTT. This sequence joins TRBV6-1 and TRBJ1-5; D uncertain. Per the germline V gene, CDR1 is MNHNS and CDR2 is SASEGT. The germline V and J ends were trimmed by 2 bases and 0 bases, with 5 bases remaining between them. This CDR3 comprises 14 residues.

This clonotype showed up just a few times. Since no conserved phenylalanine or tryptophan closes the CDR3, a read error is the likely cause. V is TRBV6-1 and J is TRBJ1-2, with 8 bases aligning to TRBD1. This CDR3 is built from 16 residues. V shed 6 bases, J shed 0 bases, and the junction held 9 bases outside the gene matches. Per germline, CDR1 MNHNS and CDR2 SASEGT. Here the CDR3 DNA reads TGTGCCAGCAGATTGGGGACAGGAGCCGCTAACTATGGCTACACCCTC. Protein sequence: CASRLGTGAANYGYTL.